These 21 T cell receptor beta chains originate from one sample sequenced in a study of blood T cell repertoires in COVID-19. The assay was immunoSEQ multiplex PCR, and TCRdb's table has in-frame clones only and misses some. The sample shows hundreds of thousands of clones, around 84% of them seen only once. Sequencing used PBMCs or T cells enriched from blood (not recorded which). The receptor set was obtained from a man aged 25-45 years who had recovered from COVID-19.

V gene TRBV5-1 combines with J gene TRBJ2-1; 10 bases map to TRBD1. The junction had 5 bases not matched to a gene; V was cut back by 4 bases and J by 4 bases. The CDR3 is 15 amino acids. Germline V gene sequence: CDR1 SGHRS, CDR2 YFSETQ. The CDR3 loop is CASSRLDRGYNEQFF. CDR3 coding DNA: TGCGCCAGCAGCAGACTGGACAGGGGGTACAATGAGCAGTTCTTC. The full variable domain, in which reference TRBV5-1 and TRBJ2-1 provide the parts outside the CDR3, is KAGVTQTPRYLIKTRGQQVTLSCSPISGHRSVSWYQQTPGQGLQFLFEYFSETQRNKGNFPGRFSGRQFSNSRSEMNVSTLELGDSALYLCASSRLDRGYNEQFFGPGTRLTVL.

The CDR3 spells CASSQQEAGELFF. CDR3 DNA: TGTGCCAGCTCTCAGCAGGAAGCCGGGGAGCTGTTTTTT. The chain combines TRBV18 with TRBJ2-2; D unclear. The V and J ends lost 6 bases and 6 bases respectively, with 11 bases between them. The CDR3 sequence is 13 residues long. Germline V gene lookup returns CDR1 KGHSH and CDR2 LQKENI.

The CDR3 DNA is TGTGCCAGCAGTTACCACAGGGAAAAAGATACGCAGTATTTT. Translating gives CASSYHREKDTQYF. V is TRBV6-5 and J is TRBJ2-3; perhaps TRBD1 as D (6 bases). Germline loops: CDR1 MNHEY, CDR2 SVGAGI. V was cut by 2 bases and J by 5 bases, with 11 bases left in between. The CDR3 sequence is 14 residues long.

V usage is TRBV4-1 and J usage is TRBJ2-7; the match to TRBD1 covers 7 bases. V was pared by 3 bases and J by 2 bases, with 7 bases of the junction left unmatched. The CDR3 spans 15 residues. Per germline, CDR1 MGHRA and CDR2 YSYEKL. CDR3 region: CASSHGRDRTYEQYF. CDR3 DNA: TGCGCCAGCAGCCACGGTAGGGACAGAACCTACGAGCAGTACTTC.

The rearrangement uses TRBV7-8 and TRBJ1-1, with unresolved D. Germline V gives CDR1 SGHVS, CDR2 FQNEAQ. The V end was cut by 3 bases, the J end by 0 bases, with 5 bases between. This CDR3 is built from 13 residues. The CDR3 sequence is CASSFSVNTEAFF. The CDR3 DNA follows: TGTGCCAGCAGCTTCTCAGTGAACACTGAAGCTTTCTTT.

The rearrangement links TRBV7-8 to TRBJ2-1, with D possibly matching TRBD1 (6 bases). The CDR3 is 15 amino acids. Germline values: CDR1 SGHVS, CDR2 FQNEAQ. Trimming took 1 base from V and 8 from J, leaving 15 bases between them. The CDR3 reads CASSLDRVTVYEQFF. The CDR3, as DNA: TGTGCCAGCAGCTTAGACAGGGTGACGGTTTATGAGCAGTTCTTC.

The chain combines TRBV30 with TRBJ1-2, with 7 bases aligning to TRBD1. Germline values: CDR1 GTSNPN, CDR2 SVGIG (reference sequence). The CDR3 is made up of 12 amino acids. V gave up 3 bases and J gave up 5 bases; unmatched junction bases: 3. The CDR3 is CAWSQTGYGYTF. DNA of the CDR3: TGTGCCTGGAGCCAGACAGGGTATGGCTACACCTTC.

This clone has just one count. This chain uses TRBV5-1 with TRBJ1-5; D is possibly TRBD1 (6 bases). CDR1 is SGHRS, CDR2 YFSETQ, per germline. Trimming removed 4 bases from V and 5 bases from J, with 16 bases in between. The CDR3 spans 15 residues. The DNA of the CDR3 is TGCGCCAGCAGCCCAACGACAGGTGTGGATCAGCCCCAGCATTTT. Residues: CASSPTTGVDQPQHF. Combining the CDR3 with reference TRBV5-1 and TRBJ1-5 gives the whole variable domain KAGVTQTPRYLIKTRGQQVTLSCSPISGHRSVSWYQQTPGQGLQFLFEYFSETQRNKGNFPGRFSGRQFSNSRSEMNVSTLELGDSALYLCASSPTTGVDQPQHFGDGTRLSIL.

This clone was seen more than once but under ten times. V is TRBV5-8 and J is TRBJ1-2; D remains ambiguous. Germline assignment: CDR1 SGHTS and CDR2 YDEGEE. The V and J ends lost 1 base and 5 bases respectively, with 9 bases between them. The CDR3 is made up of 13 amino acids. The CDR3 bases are TGTGCCAGCAGCTTGATGGCCGGGTATGGCTACACCTTC. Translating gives CASSLMAGYGYTF.

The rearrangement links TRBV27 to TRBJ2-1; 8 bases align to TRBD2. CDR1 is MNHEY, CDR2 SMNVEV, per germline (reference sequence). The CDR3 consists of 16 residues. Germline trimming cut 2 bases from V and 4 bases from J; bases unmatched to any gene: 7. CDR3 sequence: CASSLGGAGGYNEQFF. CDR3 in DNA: TGTGCCAGCAGTTTAGGGGGGGCGGGAGGTTACAATGAGCAGTTCTTC.

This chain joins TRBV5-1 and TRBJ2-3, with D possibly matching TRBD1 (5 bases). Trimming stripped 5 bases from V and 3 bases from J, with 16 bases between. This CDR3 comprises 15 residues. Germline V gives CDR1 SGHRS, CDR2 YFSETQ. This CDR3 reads CASRSVPAGTDTQYF. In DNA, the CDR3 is TGCGCCAGCAGATCTGTCCCCGCAGGGACAGATACGCAGTATTTT. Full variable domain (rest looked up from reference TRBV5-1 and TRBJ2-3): KAGVTQTPRYLIKTRGQQVTLSCSPISGHRSVSWYQQTPGQGLQFLFEYFSETQRNKGNFPGRFSGRQFSNSRSEMNVSTLELGDSALYLCASRSVPAGTDTQYFGPGTRLTVL.

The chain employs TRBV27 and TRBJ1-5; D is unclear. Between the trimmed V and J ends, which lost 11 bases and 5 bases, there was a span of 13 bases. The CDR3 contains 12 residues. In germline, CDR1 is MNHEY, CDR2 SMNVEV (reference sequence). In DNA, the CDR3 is TGTGCCTTATCGAGGGTTGATCAGCCCCAGCATTTT. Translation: CALSRVDQPQHF.

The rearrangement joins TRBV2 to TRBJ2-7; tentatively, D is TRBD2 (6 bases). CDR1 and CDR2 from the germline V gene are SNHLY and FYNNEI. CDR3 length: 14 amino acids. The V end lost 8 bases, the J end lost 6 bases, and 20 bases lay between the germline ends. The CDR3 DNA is TGTGCCAGCGGCAGGTCCCTAGCGAGCCTCGAGCAGTACTTC. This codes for CASGRSLASLEQYF.

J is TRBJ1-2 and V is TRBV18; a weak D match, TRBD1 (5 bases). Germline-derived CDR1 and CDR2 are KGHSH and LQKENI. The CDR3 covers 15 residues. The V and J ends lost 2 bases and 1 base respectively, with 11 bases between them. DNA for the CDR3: TGTGCCAGCTCACCAGACCGCAGGGTTAACTATGGCTACACCTTC. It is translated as CASSPDRRVNYGYTF.

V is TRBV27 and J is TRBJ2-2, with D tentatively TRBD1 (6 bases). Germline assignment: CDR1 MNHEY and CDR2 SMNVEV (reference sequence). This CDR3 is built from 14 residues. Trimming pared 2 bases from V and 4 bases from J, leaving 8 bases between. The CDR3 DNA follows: TGTGCCAGCAGTTTAAACAGGGCCACCGGGGAGCTGTTTTTT. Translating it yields CASSLNRATGELFF.

The CDR3 here is CASSTGLAVSSTDTQYF. The CDR3 nucleotides are TGTGCCAGCAGCACTGGACTAGCGGTATCCAGCACAGATACGCAGTATTTT. The rearrangement uses TRBV7-2 and TRBJ2-3; 10 bases fit TRBD2. With V trimmed by 5 bases and J by 0 bases, 8 bases remained unmatched. CDR1 is SGHTA, CDR2 FQGNSA, per germline. This CDR3 spans 17 amino acids.

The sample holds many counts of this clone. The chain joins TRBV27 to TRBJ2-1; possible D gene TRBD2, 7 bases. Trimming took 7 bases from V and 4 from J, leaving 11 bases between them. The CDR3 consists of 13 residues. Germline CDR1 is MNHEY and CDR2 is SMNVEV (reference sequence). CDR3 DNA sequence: TGTGCCAGCAACGGGGGGCCTTACAATGAGCAGTTCTTC. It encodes CASNGGPYNEQFF.

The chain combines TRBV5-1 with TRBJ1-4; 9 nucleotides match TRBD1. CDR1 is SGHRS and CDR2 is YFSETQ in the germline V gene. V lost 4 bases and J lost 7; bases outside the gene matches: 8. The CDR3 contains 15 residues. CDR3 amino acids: CASSITGTGSEKLFF. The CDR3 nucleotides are TGCGCCAGCAGCATAACCGGGACAGGGAGTGAAAAACTGTTTTTT.

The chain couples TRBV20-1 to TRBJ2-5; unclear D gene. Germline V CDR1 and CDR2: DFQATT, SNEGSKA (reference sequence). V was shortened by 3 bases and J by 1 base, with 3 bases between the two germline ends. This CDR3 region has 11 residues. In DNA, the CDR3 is TGCAGTGCTAGGAGCCAAGAGACCCAGTACTTC. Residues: CSARSQETQYF.

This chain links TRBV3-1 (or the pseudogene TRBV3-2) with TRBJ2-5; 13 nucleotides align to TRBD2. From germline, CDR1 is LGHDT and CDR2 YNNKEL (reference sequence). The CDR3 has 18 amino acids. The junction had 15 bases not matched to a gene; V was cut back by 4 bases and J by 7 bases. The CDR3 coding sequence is TGTGCCAGCAGCCGGAGACTAGCGGGGGGCCCAAAGAGTGGGACCCAGTACTTC. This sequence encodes CASSRRLAGGPKSGTQYF.

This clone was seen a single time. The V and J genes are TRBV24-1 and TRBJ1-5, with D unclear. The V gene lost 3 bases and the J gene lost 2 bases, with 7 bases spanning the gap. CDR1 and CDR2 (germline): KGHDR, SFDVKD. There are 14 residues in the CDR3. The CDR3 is CATSDPQGNQPQHF. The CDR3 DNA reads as TGTGCCACCAGTGATCCCCAGGGCAATCAGCCCCAGCATTTT.